This TCR beta chain is drawn from a study of T cells after yellow fever vaccination. Overall study context: SMART-Seq v4 Ultra Low Input prepared libraries from low-cell fractions.

The CDR3 consists of 12 residues. TCRdb reanalysed the 5' RACE reads using MiXCR and keeps one entry per CDR3 protein. Seen here are about 350,000 distinct CDR3 sequences, about 7.8% observed once, and the top ten hold roughly a sixth. This clonotype was counted only a few times. No antigen is known for it. Mismatch with germline at one junction end may stem from a read error. Study-wide points: Peaking faster, on day 5 versus 15, the secondary response was nonetheless weaker. Post-booster repertoires contained most primary-vaccination clones again (around 96% CD4, around 88% CD8).

The V and J genes are TRBV12-3 or TRBV12-4 and TRBJ1-1, with D possibly being TRBD1 (5 bases). Source: PBMCs, taken roughly 45 days after the first yellow fever vaccination. The source is a man aged 18 to 29 who received the YFV17D yellow fever vaccine. DNA for the CDR3: TGTGCCAGCAGCATAGGGGCGTCTGACGCTTTCTTT. This encodes CASSIGASDAFF.